Listed below are T cell receptor beta chains from one sample, sequenced in a study. Each CDR3 protein gets one entry after TCRdb re-called the 5' RACE reads with MiXCR. There are around 50,000 distinct CDR3 sequences in the sample; 26% occur only once, and roughly 2.1% lies in the top ten. Material: tumor-infiltrating Tregs sorted from the breast tumor. The origin of the receptors is a female donor with breast cancer. CDR3s include the opening cysteine and the closing phenylalanine or tryptophan. The D gene is left open where the match is weak. Clone sizes are given selectively: once, few, many, or a class where the clone is expanded.

abundance: few
d_gene: .
j_gene: TRBJ1-2
v_gene: TRBV7-3
CDR3aa: CASSPGGGRLYGYTF
CDR3nt: TGTGCCAGCAGCCCGGGGGGGGGTCGGCTCTATGGCTACACCTTC

abundance: .
d_gene: TRBD2
j_gene: TRBJ2-6
v_gene: TRBV4-3
CDR3aa: CASSSLAGHSGANVLTF
CDR3nt: TGCGCCAGCAGTTCTCTAGCGGGACACTCTGGGGCCAACGTCCTGACTTTC

abundance: few
d_gene: .
j_gene: TRBJ2-2
v_gene: TRBV19
CDR3aa: CASSPVGLAGELFF
CDR3nt: TGTGCCAGTAGTCCGGTGGGTCTGGCCGGGGAGCTGTTTTTT

abundance: few
d_gene: TRBD1
j_gene: TRBJ2-1
v_gene: TRBV30
CDR3aa: CAWSPRDRAYNEQFF
CDR3nt: TGTGCCTGGAGTCCCCGGGACAGGGCCTACAATGAGCAGTTCTTC

abundance: many
d_gene: TRBD2
j_gene: TRBJ2-7
v_gene: TRBV20-1
CDR3aa: CSARDTREAPGAYEQYF
CDR3nt: TGCAGTGCTAGAGATACACGGGAGGCCCCCGGCGCCTACGAGCAGTACTTC

abundance: many
d_gene: .
j_gene: TRBJ1-5
v_gene: TRBV7-2
CDR3aa: CASSYLIDQPQHF
CDR3nt: TGTGCCAGCAGCTATTTAATCGATCAGCCCCAGCATTTT

abundance: once
d_gene: .
j_gene: TRBJ2-3
v_gene: TRBV19
CDR3aa: CASSILNSLDTQYF
CDR3nt: TGTGCCAGTAGCATCCTCAATAGCCTAGATACGCAGTATTTT

abundance: .
d_gene: TRBD1
j_gene: TRBJ2-7
v_gene: TRBV4-1
CDR3aa: CASSQRTGAYEQYF
CDR3nt: TGCGCCAGCAGCCAAAGGACAGGGGCCTACGAGCAGTACTTC

abundance: .
d_gene: TRBD1
j_gene: TRBJ2-7
v_gene: TRBV7-6
CDR3aa: CASSSSTGGYEQYF
CDR3nt: TGTGCCAGCAGCTCGTCTACAGGGGGCTACGAGCAGTACTTC

abundance: few
d_gene: .
j_gene: TRBJ2-6
v_gene: TRBV7-2
CDR3aa: CASSPTRGAPLPGANVLTF
CDR3nt: TGTGCCAGCAGCCCAACCAGGGGCGCACCTCTTCCTGGGGCCAACGTCCTGACTTTC

abundance: many
d_gene: .
j_gene: TRBJ2-3
v_gene: TRBV29-1
CDR3aa: CSVLGGTQYF
CDR3nt: TGCAGCGTTTTAGGGGGTACGCAGTATTTT

abundance: .
d_gene: TRBD1
j_gene: TRBJ1-5
v_gene: TRBV7-9
CDR3aa: CAGSLAGTGDQPQHF
CDR3nt: TGTGCCGGCAGCTTAGCGGGGACAGGGGATCAGCCCCAGCATTTT